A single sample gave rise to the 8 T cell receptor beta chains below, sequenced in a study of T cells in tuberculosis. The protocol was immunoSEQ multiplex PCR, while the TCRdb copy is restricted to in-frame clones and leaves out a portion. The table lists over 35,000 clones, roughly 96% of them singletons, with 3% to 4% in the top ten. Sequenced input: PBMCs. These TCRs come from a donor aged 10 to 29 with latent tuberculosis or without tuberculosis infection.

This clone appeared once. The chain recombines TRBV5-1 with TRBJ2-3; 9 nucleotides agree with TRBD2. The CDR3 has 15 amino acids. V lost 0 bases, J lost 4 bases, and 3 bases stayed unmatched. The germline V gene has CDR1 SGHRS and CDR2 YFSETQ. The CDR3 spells CASSLVSSGADTQYF. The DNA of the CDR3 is TGCGCCAGCAGCTTGGTATCTAGCGGGGCAGATACGCAGTATTTT.

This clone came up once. The CDR3 sequence is CASSFIAGQGASGELFF. Written as DNA, the CDR3 is TGTGCCAGCAGCTTTATAGCGGGACAGGGGGCGTCCGGGGAGCTGTTTTTT. The chain employs TRBV7-2 and TRBJ2-2; 12 bases map to TRBD1. Germline V gene data show CDR1 as SGHTA and CDR2 as FQGNSA. The CDR3 totals 17 residues. The trim removed 3 bases at V and 6 bases at J, leaving 8 bases unmatched. Full variable domain (missing parts from reference TRBV7-2 and TRBJ2-2): GAGVSQSPSNKVTEKGKDVELRCDPISGHTALYWYRQSLGQGLEFLIYFQGNSAPDKSGLPSDRFSAERTGGSVSTLTIQRTQQEDSAVYLCASSFIAGQGASGELFFGEGSRLTVL.

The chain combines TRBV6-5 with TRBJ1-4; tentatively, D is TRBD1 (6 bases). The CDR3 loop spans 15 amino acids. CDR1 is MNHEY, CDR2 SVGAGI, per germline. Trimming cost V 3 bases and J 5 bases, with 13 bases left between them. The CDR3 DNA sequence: TGTGCCAGCAGTTATTCCGGGACACTGAATGAAAAACTGTTTTTT. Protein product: CASSYSGTLNEKLFF.

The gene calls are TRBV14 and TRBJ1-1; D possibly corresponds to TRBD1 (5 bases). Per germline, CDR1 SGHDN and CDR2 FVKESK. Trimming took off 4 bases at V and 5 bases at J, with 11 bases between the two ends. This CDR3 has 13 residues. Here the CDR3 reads CASSPVDRTEAFF. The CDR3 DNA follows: TGTGCCAGCAGCCCCGTCGACAGAACTGAAGCTTTCTTT.

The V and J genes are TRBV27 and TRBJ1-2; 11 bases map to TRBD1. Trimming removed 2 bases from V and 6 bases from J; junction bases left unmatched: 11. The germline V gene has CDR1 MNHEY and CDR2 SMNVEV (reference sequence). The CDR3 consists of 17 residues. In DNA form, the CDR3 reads TGTGCCAGCAGTTTAAGTGTTCGGACAGGGGGCGAGAATGGCTACACCTTC. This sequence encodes CASSLSVRTGGENGYTF.

The CDR3 region has the DNA TGTGCCAGCAGTTTAATGACTAGCGGGGGGGCAGAGACCCAGTACTTC. This translates into CASSLMTSGGAETQYF. The chain links TRBV27 to TRBJ2-5, with 14 bases fitting TRBD2. There are 16 residues in the CDR3. Germline loops: CDR1 MNHEY, CDR2 SMNVEV (reference sequence). The junction had 3 bases not matched to a gene; V was cut back by 2 bases and J by 4 bases.

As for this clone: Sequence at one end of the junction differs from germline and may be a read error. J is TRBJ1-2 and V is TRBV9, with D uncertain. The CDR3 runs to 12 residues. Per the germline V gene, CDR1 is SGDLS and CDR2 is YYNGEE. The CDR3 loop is CASGVGGHGYTF. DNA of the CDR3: TGTGCCAGCGGCGTCGGTGGTCATGGCTACACCTTC.

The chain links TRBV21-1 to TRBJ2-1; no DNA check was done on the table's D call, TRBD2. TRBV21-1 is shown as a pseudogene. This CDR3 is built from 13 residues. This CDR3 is CASSRGKNNEQFF. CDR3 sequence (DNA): TGTGCCAGCAGTCGGGGAAAGAACAATGAGCAGTTCTTC.